This TCR beta chain was found in a study of control samples from healthy donors and cancer patients (dated by TCRdb to about 2020). Notes on this clone: Its specific antigen is unknown. No clone much larger than this one lies a single base away; base qualities are absent.

Sequences MNHEY (CDR1) and SVGAGI (CDR2) are obtained from the germline V gene. The CDR3 contains 14 residues, cysteine and phenylalanine counted. The entry retains the CDR3 DNA only, 42 bases that are in frame from base 1. The trim is 10 bases for V and 1 base for J, with a gap of 16 bases between the germline ends. The library relied on the immunoSEQ multiplex PCR assay. TCRdb limited this immuneACCESS table to in-frame rearrangements with V and J called. A share of clones is missing; checked studies link under half to unresolved V genes, and the rest is unexplained. This sample is represented by more than 95,000 clones; around 87% of them were singletons. The ten largest account for about 3% of the sample.

Sequencing was performed on blood. The receptor was isolated from a man in his sixties in good health. This sequence uses TRBV6-5 and TRBJ1-1; TRBD1 is possibly the D segment (5 matching bases). CDR3 loop: CATEAGGANTEAFF. The sequenced DNA is TGTGCCACCGAGGCCGGGGGAGCGAACACTGAAGCTTTCTTT.